The 4 T cell receptor beta chains in this list originate from one sample, sequenced in a study of cytomegalovirus exposure and HLA in healthy donors. The PCR ran on 60 Vbeta and 13 Jbeta primers. Only in-frame clones appear in the TCRdb table, and some are missing; sequencing was by immunoSEQ multiplex PCR. This sample yields some 89,000 clones, of which nearly 80% are seen a single time; over 3.5% belongs to the top ten. The sample was PBMCs. The receptors originated from a woman between 35 and 50 years old in good health and CMV-seropositive.

The rearrangement uses TRBV5-4 and TRBJ2-1; D ambiguous. The V end was cut by 4 bases, the J end by 6 bases, with 14 bases between. Germline CDR1 and CDR2: SGHNT and YYREEE (reference sequence). This CDR3 contains 14 residues. The chain's CDR3 is CASSEKPHGNEQFF. In nucleotides, the CDR3 is TGTGCCAGCAGCGAAAAGCCCCACGGCAATGAGCAGTTCTTC.

The chain recombines TRBV13 with TRBJ1-1; D gene ambiguous. V gave up 0 bases and J gave up 7 bases, with 6 bases separating them. The germline gives CDR1 PRHDT, CDR2 FYEKMQ (reference sequence). The CDR3 totals 12 residues. CDR3 region: CASSLGRSEAFF. DNA of the CDR3: TGTGCCAGCAGCTTAGGGAGGAGTGAAGCTTTCTTT.

This clone occurred once. J is TRBJ2-3 and V is TRBV7-9; 9 bases agree with TRBD2. Germline V gives CDR1 SEHNR, CDR2 FQNEAQ (reference sequence). The CDR3 has 17 residues. The V gene end was trimmed by 0 bases and the J gene end by 1 base; junction bases not matched to a gene: 5. The CDR3 spells CASSLADSGRGTDTQYF. As DNA, the CDR3 is TGTGCCAGCAGCTTAGCGGATAGCGGGAGAGGCACAGATACGCAGTATTTT.

The chain recombines TRBV6-5 with TRBJ2-7; 9 bases agree with TRBD1. Germline CDR1 is MNHEY and CDR2 is SVGAGI. Germline trimming cut 0 bases from V and 0 bases from J; bases unmatched to any gene: 3. The CDR3 consists of 16 residues. CDR3 sequence: CASSYSAGQGSYEQYF. The CDR3 DNA sequence: TGTGCCAGCAGTTACTCGGCGGGACAGGGCTCCTACGAGCAGTACTTC.